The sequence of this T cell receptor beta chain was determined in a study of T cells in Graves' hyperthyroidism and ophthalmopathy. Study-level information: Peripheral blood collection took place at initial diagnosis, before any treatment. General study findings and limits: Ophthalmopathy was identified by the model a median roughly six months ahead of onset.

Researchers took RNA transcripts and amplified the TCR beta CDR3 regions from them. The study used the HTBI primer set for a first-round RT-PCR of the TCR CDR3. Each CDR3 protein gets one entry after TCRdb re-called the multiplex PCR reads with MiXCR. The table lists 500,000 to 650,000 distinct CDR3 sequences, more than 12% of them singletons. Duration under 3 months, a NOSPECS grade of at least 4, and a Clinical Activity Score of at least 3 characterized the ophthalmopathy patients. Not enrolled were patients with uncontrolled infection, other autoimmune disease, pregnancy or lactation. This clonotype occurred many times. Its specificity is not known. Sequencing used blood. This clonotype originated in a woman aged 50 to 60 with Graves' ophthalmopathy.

Written as DNA, the CDR3 is TGTGCCAGCAGTTTATTTGGGCAGGTCTTTGGGCACACTGAAGCTTTCTTT. Its protein is CASSLFGQVFGHTEAFF. This chain uses TRBV27 with TRBJ1-1; D is ambiguous. Trimming cost V 1 base and J 3 bases, with 18 bases left between them. Per the germline V gene, CDR1 is MNHEY and CDR2 is SMNVEV (reference sequence). The CDR3 loop spans 17 amino acids.